The T cell receptor (beta chain) under discussion was sequenced for a study of cytotoxic CD8 clonotypes in ibrutinib-treated CLL. Notes on the study in general: Clonality increased at ibrutinib response, then returned toward baseline at progression.

The repertoire was sequenced with immunoSEQ multiplex PCR; TCRdb's copy has only in-frame clones and lacks some. Seen here are 300,000 to 350,000 clones, roughly 80% observed once, and the top ten hold under 8.5%. V shed 6 bases, J shed 3 bases, and the junction held 10 bases outside the gene matches. Per germline, CDR1 MNHEY and CDR2 SMNVEV (reference sequence). The CDR3 contains 16 residues. As to this clone: Its cognate antigen is unknown.

The material was PBMCs, obtained before ibrutinib treatment. The sequence was collected from a human donor with chronic lymphocytic leukemia. J is TRBJ2-7 and V is TRBV27; 11 bases match TRBD2. CDR3 loop: CASRKLGTSGLYEQYF. CDR3 coding DNA: TGTGCCAGCAGAAAACTAGGGACTAGCGGCCTCTACGAGCAGTACTTC.